This T cell receptor beta chain emerged from a study of regulatory T cells in long-lasting Graves disease. Deletions cut 5 bases from V and 0 bases from J, with 5 bases between. In germline, CDR1 is SNHLY, CDR2 FYNNEI. CDR3 length: 12 residues. Study-wide results and limits: Less diverse TCR repertoires were seen in persistent Graves' patients than in newly diagnosed ones.

This clonotype appeared a few times. The antigen is unknown. Time point noted: newly diagnosed GD, antithyroid drugs for less than 3 months. PBMCs provided the RNA from which the TCR library was made. About 9.2 milliliters of peripheral blood were taken and placed in EDTA tubes. Building the TCR beta libraries relied on iRepertoire HTBI primers, and CDR3 regions underwent Arm-PCR. Each CDR3 protein gets one entry after TCRdb re-called the multiplex PCR reads with MiXCR. Among under 400,000 distinct CDR3 sequences listed, roughly a sixth were seen once. These data are also associated with another study on T cells in Graves' hyperthyroidism and ophthalmopathy. As that study records: Blood held most thyroid clonotypes expanded above 0.001 frequency.

The source of this sequence is a man aged 40-49 years with Graves disease. The chain is built from TRBV2 and TRBJ2-7, with no clear D. The sequences come from peripheral blood mononuclear cells (PBMCs), collected at new diagnosis, from a patient treated with antithyroid drugs. This CDR3 is CASSYTSYEQYF. In DNA, the CDR3 is TGTGCCAGCAGTTACACCTCCTACGAGCAGTACTTC.